This T cell receptor (beta chain) came from a study of cytomegalovirus exposure and HLA in healthy donors (dated by TCRdb to the late 2010s). Study-wide context: An earlier analysis of several hundred of the donors reported under 300 Gb of sequence data and roughly 120 million unique TCR beta sequences obtained from around 180 million T cells. Approximately 330 gigabases of sequencing data and 70 million to 100 million unique TCR sequences made up an early release that covered several hundred HLA-typed donors. Of the roughly 400 genotyped donors, 65% to 90% fell in the genetic ancestry cluster associated with self-reported Caucasian donors. The study was designed to test whether signatures of past pathogen exposure could be identified by cataloging public T cell receptors. The T cell repertoires of under 750 subjects were profiled by immunosequencing and related to cytomegalovirus serostatus. Besides the first cohort of 500 to 700 subjects, a separate validation cohort made up of over a hundred different subjects was used. High-throughput TCR immunosequencing, statistical association of individual TCRs with disease status, and machine learning were combined to predict cytomegalovirus infection status. To study patterns of TCR occurrence, a later analysis re-analyzed previously published TCR beta repertoires from 700 or so donors and added high-resolution HLA genotyping. Rather than drawing on any new phenotypic data, the later analysis identified candidate immune exposures from TCR beta sequences and the way those sequences occurred across donors. In an earlier analysis of 500 to 650 of the donors, high-throughput TCR beta sequencing was used to judge whether each TCR beta V gene segment behaved as functional or pseudogenic. Donor age, sex, ethnicity and CMV serostatus were compiled together with the repertoire data. Genome-wide SNP genotypes for about three fifths of the roughly 670 donors were used in a later genetic analysis, which treated that subset as a discovery cohort. All discovery cohort repertoires had been generated on a single sequencing platform. Both class I and class II loci were covered by HLA typing, at four-digit resolution. The number of donors typed differed by locus, with roughly 629-640 for A, B, C, DRB1 and DQB1, around 500 for DQA1, about 610 for DPA1, and 450 to 480 for DPB1. Roughly 5 DR-DQ haplotypes were handled as single units for association and clustering, since linkage in the cohort was strong. Across about 380 genotyped donors of the cohort, an average of 235,054 unique TCR beta nucleotide sequences per donor were sequenced, and roughly 20% of those sequences were non-productive.

Paper-wide results and their limitations: The sequencing pipeline was judged likely to have produced a cluster of highly shared sequence variants as a technical artifact. According to the authors, the approach could potentially be generalized to other disease states and immunological phenotypes. In a later analysis, most CMV-associated TCR beta chains were found to appear HLA-restricted, with HLA associations seemingly driven largely by CMV exposure. Most TCR sequences were seen in very few donors, while some public TCRs were found in many individuals. Strong co-occurrence of HLA alleles, especially DR and DQ, made assigning TCR associations to individual alleles difficult. Because some donors lacked HLA typing at each locus, the association tests relied only on the typed subset. A later analysis associated 17,000 or so TCR beta sequences with specific HLA alleles at a false discovery rate of 0.05. Broadly in line with IMGT annotations, most TCR beta V segments showed up in productive rearrangements about 87% or about 30% of the time in an earlier analysis of approximately 640 of the donors. For the cohort, immune exposure information was limited to CMV serostatus. In a later analysis, several top co-occurrence clusters were reported to appear linked to parvovirus B19, influenza, CMV and Epstein-Barr virus. A later analysis found that TCR association rates varied across HLA loci, with DRB1 alleles showing the most associated TCRs and HLA-C alleles the fewest. The study listed approximately 160 TCR beta chains as associated with cytomegalovirus. In a later analysis, HLA-associated TCR beta chains showed more clonal expansion and lower generation probabilities than non-associated chains that were equally common. This cohort had only TCR beta chains sequenced, and the lack of alpha or paired-chain data limited which features could be detected. Roughly uniform sequencing depth across donors was assumed in presence/absence analyses, although this assumption may not hold. In a later genetic analysis, fewer N-insertions in productive TCRs were reported among donors in an Asian-associated ancestry cluster than the 666-donor mean. Because counts were too low, seventeen rarely observed V segments, including chromosome 9 orphons, were left out of the earlier analysis of a few hundred of the donors. A further reported finding was that TCR beta sequences accurately predicted the HLA-A and HLA-B alleles for most subjects in the first cohort. In vitro tests confirmed that a few of the cytomegalovirus-associated TCR beta chains recognize cytomegalovirus antigens. V-gene and J-gene trimming of TCR beta chains was associated with a missense DCLRE1C variant in a later genetic analysis, and the association was replicated in an independent cohort. In both the original and validation cohorts, the classifier was reported to diagnose cytomegalovirus status with high specificity and sensitivity. The 87-base-pair reads could not distinguish some IMGT-functional V segments, including TRBV6-2 and TRBV6-3, so those segments were excluded. Linkage disequilibrium might explain the correlated functional status among segregating V segments, but an unknown experimental factor could not be ruled out.

The library was prepared using the immunoSEQ multiplex PCR assay. For the multiplex PCR, a mixture combining 60 forward primers for TCR Vbeta segments and 13 reverse primers for TCR Jbeta segments was used. A multiplex PCR assay on genomic DNA amplified the CDR3 region of rearranged TCR beta genes. The Illumina HiSeq System was used to sequence the amplified TCR beta libraries as 87-base-pair reads. The study's own analysis went as follows. In a later analysis, some 80 million unique TCR beta chains were counted across the roughly 670 repertoires, and roughly 11 million of these chains were shared by at least two donors. Raw reads were error-corrected and collapsed into unique sequences with a nearest-neighbor algorithm that merged closely related sequences to remove PCR and sequencing errors. V, D and J gene segments were assigned by aligning CDR3 sequences to IMGT reference sequences. For a sequence to be retained, a match of at least six nucleotides was required to both a V gene segment and a J gene segment. A rearrangement counted as productive if the CDR3 had no stop codons and remained in frame with V and J, and every other rearrangement counted as non-productive. Following IMGT convention, CDR3 was defined as the stretch from the second conserved V-encoded cysteine to the conserved J-encoded phenylalanine. In an earlier analysis of around 640 of the donors, sequences lacking an unambiguous match to a single V gene segment were excluded. An earlier analysis of some 500 of the donors classified V segments as functional when productive rearrangements were above 56.7% and as segregating when the standard deviation between donors was above 5%. A statistical classification framework was built for diagnosing cytomegalovirus status from the catalog of TCR beta chain sequences. In a later analysis, V and J genes were assigned by comparing TCR nucleotide sequences against IMGT/GENE-DB human TR gene sequences. Using the TCRdist pipeline, a later analysis assigned CDR3 sequences along with most-parsimonious VDJ recombination scenarios. In a later analysis, every TCR beta chain was defined by the combination of its CDR3 amino acid sequence and its V-gene family, and reads without a unique V-gene family were dropped. In a later analysis, 450 to 600 highly shared, low-generation-probability nucleotide sequences were removed to address suspected cross-contamination and a sequencing artifact. A later analysis calculated a clonal expansion index for each public chain from normalized within-repertoire ranks of inferred template counts. In a later analysis, generation probabilities were computed using a VDJ recombination model fitted to out-of-frame rearrangements, and the results were checked against IGoR. In a later analysis, hypergeometric tests were used to score TCR-TCR, TCR-HLA and TCR-CMV co-occurrence, with a repertoire-size bias correction applied to TCR pairs. False discovery rates were estimated in a later analysis by permuting HLA or CMV assignments 20 times. In a later analysis, co-occurring TCRs were grouped with DBSCAN, and TCRdist sequence similarity was added when clustering was performed within HLA-allele-positive subsets. Repertoires with fewer than 30,000 or more than 120,000 public chains, plus five repertoires with anomalous nucleotide sharing, were excluded from co-occurrence clustering. TCRdb mirrors the immuneACCESS table, restricted to in-frame sequences. Some clones are absent from its copies; in checked studies, under half trace to an unresolved V gene, and the reason for the others is unknown. The V and J calls and clone size come from that table; D and trimming were worked out from the DNA. In this sample the table shows about 160,000 clones, about 75% of which occur a single time. The ten largest make up approximately 2% of the sample.

The cohort comprised hundreds of healthy bone marrow donors. Cohort members were all nominally healthy when sampled, although unrecorded immune exposures were likely present. The donor tested CMV seronegative and was one of the 352 seronegative cohort members. Every donor gave a peripheral blood sample, and the peripheral blood mononuclear cells from that sample were used for TCR beta sequencing. Genomic DNA extraction from the blood cell samples was performed with the Qiagen DNeasy Blood Extraction Kit. Counted from cysteine to phenylalanine, this CDR3 has 15 amino acids. Only the CDR3 DNA stays, 45 bases, in frame from base 1. V lost 7 bases and J lost 5 bases; the stretch between them is 20 bases long. According to the germline V gene, CDR1 reads MNHNS and CDR2 reads SASEGT. With regard to this clone: Its cognate antigen has yet to be identified. Within one base of it there is no much larger clone, and no base qualities were kept.

The origin of this receptor is a female donor in good health and CMV-seronegative. This receptor chain uses TRBV6-1 and TRBJ1-2; TRBD1 is perhaps the D gene, given 5 matching bases. The sample comprised PBMCs. The CDR3 loop reads CASNEAPGLDYGYTF. Here is the DNA: TGTGCCAGCAATGAGGCGCCAGGGCTAGATTATGGCTACACCTTC.